Reported below is one TCR beta chain. Its antigen is still unknown. The data stem from a study of T-cell reconstitution after alpha-beta-depleted transplantation in children. Points from the study as a whole: Surviving recipient cells, namely T cells and thymic progenitors, were the source of high day-60 TCRbeta diversity in some patients.

During its preparation, the TCRbeta library received unique molecular identifiers. Each CDR3 protein gets one entry after TCRdb re-called the PCR reads with MiXCR. This table holds 700,000 or so distinct CDR3 sequences, 10% to 15% found once. The CDR3 has 15 residues. CDR1 MDHEN and CDR2 SYDVKM come from the germline V gene. J was trimmed by 4 bases and V by 11 bases; bases with no gene match: 11. The receptor was derived from a girl aged 2 to 10 with congenital amegakaryocytic thrombocytopenia, due to receive a stem cell transplant. The chain links TRBV28 to TRBJ2-2; 9 nucleotides match TRBD2. This material consisted of PBMCs, taken before TCRalphabeta/CD19-depleted stem cell transplant. The CDR3 DNA reads TGTGCCGTGGGCGGAGAGACTAGCGGCACCGGGGAGCTGTTTTTT. Protein product: CAVGGETSGTGELFF.